These 16 T cell receptor beta chains share one sample of origin, sequenced in a study of OX40 agonist ivuxolimab in advanced cancers. Generated by immunoSEQ multiplex PCR, the TCRdb table keeps only in-frame clones and is missing some. The sample lists fewer than 45,000 clones; around three quarters were seen once. This material consisted of CD4+ or CD8+ T cells sorted from blood, taken in a trial of the OX40 agonist ivuxolimab. Source of these receptors: an adult with an advanced solid tumor such as melanoma, head and neck, liver or kidney cancer.

This clone has just a few counts. This chain joins TRBV7-6 and TRBJ2-7, with D possibly matching TRBD2 (5 bases). The length of the CDR3 is 12 residues. The germline V and J ends were trimmed by 5 bases and 3 bases, with 8 bases remaining between them. Looked up from germline, CDR1 is SGHVS and CDR2 is FNYEAQ. The CDR3 sequence: CASSRAGYEQYF. CDR3 DNA: TGTGCCAGCAGCCGGGCGGGCTACGAGCAGTACTTC.

For the CDR3, the DNA is TGTGCCAGCAGCAGTCGGCTTGCGGGGGGAAACACCGGGGAGCTGTTTTTT. It specifies CASSSRLAGGNTGELFF. The J gene is TRBJ2-2, the V gene TRBV7-8; 8 nucleotides align to TRBD2. CDR3 size: 17 residues. V lost 5 bases, J lost 2 bases, and 10 bases stayed unmatched. Germline CDR1 reads SGHVS; CDR2 reads FQNEAQ.

The table lists this clone with a count of one. This chain joins TRBV6-6 and TRBJ2-7; D is possibly TRBD1 (6 bases). From germline, CDR1 is MNHNY and CDR2 SVGAGI (reference sequence). The CDR3 is 14 residues long. V shed 5 bases and J shed 5 bases, with 16 bases lying between them. For the CDR3, the DNA is TGTGCCAGCAGTCTTACAGGGACCCCCGACGAGCAGTACTTC. It yields the protein CASSLTGTPDEQYF.

The chain uses TRBV7-9 and TRBJ2-5; tentative D call: TRBD2 (7 bases). The V end was cut by 4 bases, the J end by 5 bases, with 17 bases between. CDR3 length: 15 amino acids. The germline CDR1 and CDR2 sequences are SEHNR and FQNEAQ (reference sequence). CDR3 amino acids: CASSSGGASWETQYF. As DNA, the CDR3 is TGTGCCAGCAGCTCGGGGGGCGCGTCTTGGGAGACCCAGTACTTC.

The chain employs TRBV6-1 and TRBJ1-3; D not resolved. Between the trimmed V and J ends, which lost 0 bases and 3 bases, there was a span of 9 bases. CDR3 size: 15 residues. Germline V gene sequence: CDR1 MNHNS, CDR2 SASEGT. The DNA for the CDR3 is TGTGCCAGCAGTGAAGCGTCCACTCTTGGAAACACCATATATTTT. Its protein is CASSEASTLGNTIYF.

The V call is TRBV11-2, the J call TRBJ1-1; unclear D gene. Trimming pared 2 bases from V and 1 base from J, leaving 8 bases between. Per germline, CDR1 SGHAT and CDR2 FQNNGV. CDR3 length: 14 residues. CDR3 amino acids: CASSLRARNTEAFF. The CDR3 bases are TGTGCCAGCAGCTTAAGGGCGCGGAACACTGAAGCTTTCTTT.

This chain links TRBV10-3 with TRBJ1-4; TRBD1 might be the D (5 bases). Between the trimmed V and J ends, which lost 6 bases and 5 bases, there was a span of 7 bases. CDR3 length equals 12 residues. Germline V CDR1 and CDR2: ENHRY, SYGVKD. CDR3 loop: CAIRGANEKLFF. The CDR3 DNA reads TGTGCCATCAGAGGGGCAAATGAAAAACTGTTTTTT.

The V call is TRBV6-5, the J call TRBJ2-7; the D gene is possibly TRBD1 (6 bases). V gave up 8 bases and J gave up 4 bases, with 21 bases separating them. This CDR3 spans 15 amino acids. Germline CDR1 is MNHEY and CDR2 is SVGAGI. CDR3 in DNA: TGTGCCAGCGCGGCTCCAAGGAACAGGGCTTACGAGCAGTACTTC. This encodes CASAAPRNRAYEQYF.

This rearrangement joins TRBV5-1 to TRBJ2-2, with D unclear. The CDR3 sequence is 14 residues long. V lost 0 bases and J lost 1, with 4 bases in between. Germline V gene lookup returns CDR1 SGHRS and CDR2 YFSETQ. CDR3 sequence reads: CASSLGENTGELFF. CDR3 in DNA: TGCGCCAGCAGCTTGGGGGAGAACACCGGGGAGCTGTTTTTT.

This clone appeared once. This chain uses TRBV28 with TRBJ1-1; 7 nucleotides agree with TRBD1. V lost 6 bases to trimming and J lost 3 bases; unmatched junction nucleotides: 4. Germline V gene sequence: CDR1 MDHEN, CDR2 SYDVKM. This CDR3 has 13 amino acids. The CDR3 loop reads CASSTGVYTEAFF. CDR3 DNA: TGTGCCAGCAGCACAGGGGTGTACACTGAAGCTTTCTTT. Using reference TRBV28 and TRBJ1-1 for the parts outside the CDR3, the full variable domain is DVKVTQSSRYLVKRTGEKVFLECVQDMDHENMFWYRQDPGLGLRLIYFSYDVKMKEKGDIPEGYSVSREKKERFSLILESASTNQTSMYLCASSTGVYTEAFFGQGTRLTVV.

This chain links TRBV6-5 with TRBJ1-6; tentatively, D is TRBD1 (5 bases). The germline V gene has CDR1 MNHEY and CDR2 SVGAGI. V lost 10 bases to trimming and J lost 6 bases, with 13 bases between them. The CDR3 runs 13 residues. This CDR3 is CANQGCFNSPLHF. CDR3 nucleotides: TGTGCCAATCAGGGTTGCTTTAATTCACCCCTCCACTTT.

In this sample, this clone turned up a few times. The genes are TRBV5-4 and TRBJ1-1; tentatively, D is TRBD1 (5 bases). The CDR3 length is 16 residues. V was shortened by 7 bases and J by 4 bases, with 23 bases between the two germline ends. Germline V gives CDR1 SGHNT, CDR2 YYREEE (reference sequence). The chain's CDR3 is CASEPPGRPRGTEAFF. CDR3 nucleotides: TGTGCCAGCGAACCTCCGGGGCGACCTCGGGGCACTGAAGCTTTCTTT.

The chain uses TRBV4-1 and TRBJ2-1, with D perhaps TRBD2 (6 bases). Germline values: CDR1 MGHRA, CDR2 YSYEKL. V was clipped by 4 bases and J by 5 bases, with 15 bases between them. The CDR3 is 15 amino acids. The DNA for the CDR3 is TGCGCCAGCAGCCGATCGGGGGTGCAAAACAATGAGCAGTTCTTC. Its protein is CASSRSGVQNNEQFF.

The chain has TRBV12-2 and TRBJ1-1. TRBV12-2 is described as a pseudogene. This CDR3 is built from 13 residues. The CDR3 region is CASRLARETEAFF. The CDR3 bases are TGTGCAAGTCGCTTAGCGCGTGAGACGGAAGCTTTCTTT.

This clone was observed a few times. The chain couples TRBV5-6 to TRBJ2-2; D is perhaps TRBD1 (6 bases). Germline V gives CDR1 SGHDT, CDR2 YYEEEE. There are 15 residues in the CDR3. Trimming removed 10 bases at V and 5 bases at J, with 21 bases between. The DNA of the CDR3 is TGTGCCGGAGCAAGCAGGGGCCGAACGACCGGGGAGCTGTTTTTT. Its translation is CAGASRGRTTGELFF.

The V and J genes are TRBV7-2 and TRBJ2-5; 7 bases are shared with TRBD1. This CDR3 is built from 15 residues. Germline CDR1 reads SGHTA; CDR2 reads FQGNSA. V shed 5 bases, J shed 1 base, and the junction held 7 bases outside the gene matches. The CDR3 reads CASSTPRGLQETQYF. In DNA, the CDR3 is TGTGCCAGCAGCACCCCAAGGGGGCTCCAAGAGACCCAGTACTTC.